What follows is one T cell receptor beta chain and its context. The target of this receptor is not known. No clone much larger than this one lies a single base away; base qualities are absent. The sample's treatment or condition, from its label and the paper: randomized to nivolumab then ipilimumab (arm A) or the reverse (arm B). None of the trial patients had been given prior DNA-damaging chemotherapy. On a FACS Aria II flow cytometer, live CD3+CD8+ cells that were negative for CD19 and CD56 were sorted from thawed PBMCs. The samples were obtained from melanoma patients enrolled in CheckMate 064, an open-label, randomized phase II trial testing sequential checkpoint blockade. Leukapheresis was used to collect peripheral blood mononuclear cells, which were then purified with Ficoll-Paque and frozen in human serum with about 10% DMSO. Right after sorting, the blood CD3+CD8+ cells were verified to be >95% pure, and DNA extraction followed.

TCRbeta CDR3 regions were immunosequenced from genomic DNA with the immunoSEQ Assay. Before high-throughput sequencing, the genomic DNA was amplified using bias-controlled multiplex PCR. On the study's bioinformatics: To quantify the absolute abundance of each unique TCRbeta CDR3 region, the sequences were collapsed and filtered. Clonality, defined as 1 minus Pielou's evenness, was calculated using productive rearrangements only. Clones with significantly greater frequencies in on-treatment versus baseline samples were identified using a previously published method. TCRdb re-hosts the immuneACCESS table, in-frame sequences only. Its copies lack some clones; in the studies checked, an unresolved V gene accounts for under half of them, and the cause for the rest is not known. From that table come the V and J calls and clone size; the DNA was used to work out D and trimming. The sample records 25,000 to 30,000 clones, roughly 80% of which are singletons. About an eighth of the sample comes from the top ten.

CDR1 MNHEY and CDR2 SVGAGI were looked up in the germline V gene. Counted from cysteine to phenylalanine, this CDR3 has 14 amino acids. Kept here is only the CDR3 DNA, which spans 42 bases and is read in frame from base 1. Trimming removed 8 bases from V and 7 bases from J, leaving 20 bases between the germline ends. The data belong to a study of sequential checkpoint blockade in melanoma (dated by TCRdb to about 2019). At the level of the whole study: In a 1:1 randomization, patients received either first-line nivolumab then ipilimumab (arm A) or ipilimumab then nivolumab (arm B). Maintenance nivolumab came after each of the two trial sequences. Beyond this particular receptor, the publication reports: Validation of the response-prediction model combining TCR metrics and mutation burden is needed in larger, independent patient cohorts.

The sample consisted of CD8+ T cells sorted from blood (inferred from file names), taken from a patient given nivolumab and ipilimumab in sequence. The clonotype was recovered from a human donor with melanoma. The chain is made from TRBV6-5 and TRBJ1-2; matching of 6 bases hints at TRBD1 as the D gene. The CDR3: CASSFAGARSGYTF. The DNA sequence reads TGTGCCAGCTCCTTTGCGGGGGCACGGAGTGGCTACACCTTC.